The T cell receptor beta chain described here comes from a study of response to subunit inactivated influenza vaccine. This clonotype has just a few counts. Germline CDR1 SEHNR, CDR2 FQNEAQ (reference sequence). The CDR3 has 16 amino acids. With V trimmed by 1 base and J by 4 bases, 8 bases remained unmatched. TCRdb processed the RT-PCR reads anew with MiXCR; each CDR3 protein has one entry. The table shows about 170,000 distinct CDR3 sequences, with approximately 12% occurring only once. This same sample was also part of a study on T cells expressing NK-cell markers. That source reports: Beta-chain TCR cDNA was generated via 5'RACE template switching with UMIs. It was sorted CD3+CD56-NKG2C+, CD3+CD56+NKG2C- and CD3+CD56+NKG2C+ T cells that provided the TCR beta repertoires. The sequencing cohort of eight donors included seven HCMV-seropositive individuals and one seronegative individual. Dominant NKG2C+ clonotypes made up roughly 1.0-7.5% of CD8+ T cells in roughly six donors. The same clonotypes also predominated in the CD3+CD56-NKG2C+ fraction of several donors.

The rearrangement joins TRBV7-9 to TRBJ2-3; TRBD2 matches 7 bases. This TCR was sampled from a man over 45 who received an inactivated influenza vaccine. The input for sequencing was CD8+ T cells sorted from PBMCs, taken roughly 12 days after vaccination. Here the CDR3 DNA reads TGTGCCAGCAGCTTAGTGAGGCTAGCGGCCGCAGATACGCAGTATTTT. It specifies CASSLVRLAAADTQYF.